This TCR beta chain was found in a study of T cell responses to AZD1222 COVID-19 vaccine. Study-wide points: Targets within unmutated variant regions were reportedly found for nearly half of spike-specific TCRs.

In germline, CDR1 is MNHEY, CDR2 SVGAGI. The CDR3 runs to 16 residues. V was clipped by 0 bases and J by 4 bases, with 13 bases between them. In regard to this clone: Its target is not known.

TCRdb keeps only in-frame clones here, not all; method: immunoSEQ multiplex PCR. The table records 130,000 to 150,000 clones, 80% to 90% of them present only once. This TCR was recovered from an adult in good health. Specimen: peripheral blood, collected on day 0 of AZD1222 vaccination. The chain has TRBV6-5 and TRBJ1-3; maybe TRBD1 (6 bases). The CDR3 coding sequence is TGTGCCAGCAGTTACTCGCAGGGGTTGGGGGGAAACACCATATATTTT. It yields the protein CASSYSQGLGGNTIYF.